This TCR beta chain was observed in a study of blood T cell repertoires in COVID-19. Study at large: Researchers got acute and convalescent COVID-19 samples from the United States, Italy and Spain. In each case, the material was cDNA or gDNA derived from T cells, B-cell-depleted T cells, or PBMCs.

Seattle patient enrollment occurred during active infection, with longitudinal follow-up thereafter. In the study's own analysis: Estimation of nucleated cell counts was performed using reference gene primer amplification. The method was immunoSEQ multiplex PCR; TCRdb's version includes in-frame clones alone and lacks a portion of them. That table furnishes V, J and clone size, whereas the DNA furnished D and trimming. The profile shows about 180,000 clones, around 80% of them singletons. Trimming took 5 bases from V and 2 from J; bases not matched to a gene: 6. This CDR3 has 15 residues. The germline V gene encodes CDR1 SGHVS and CDR2 FNYEAQ.

The receptor's source is a woman of 80 years or more with COVID-19, enrolled during active disease. The sample comprised peripheral blood. The chain combines TRBV7-6 with TRBJ1-3, with 7 bases aligning to TRBD1. The CDR3 DNA sequence: TGTGCCAGCAGCCCGGGACAGAAGCCTGGAAACACCATATATTTT. Its protein is CASSPGQKPGNTIYF.